What follows are 5 T cell receptor beta chains derived from one specimen sequenced in a study of blood T cells in healthy people across ages. A second PCR of 7 to 11 cycles used a sample-barcoded 5' primer and a J-beta primer mix. TCRdb called the 5' RACE reads again in MiXCR, with one record for every CDR3 protein. The table shows approximately 800,000 distinct CDR3 sequences, with 46% occurring only once. Sequenced: blood. The receptors here all came from an elderly man in good health.

This clonotype has more than one count but fewer than ten. V gene TRBV7-9 combines with J gene TRBJ2-7, with D possibly TRBD1 on 6 matching bases. Per the germline V gene, CDR1 is SEHNR and CDR2 is FQNEAQ (reference sequence). There are 14 residues in the CDR3. V was trimmed by 4 bases and J by 3 bases, leaving 13 bases between them. The CDR3 here is CASSSQGMVYEQYF. The CDR3 DNA sequence: TGTGCCAGCAGCTCACAGGGTATGGTCTACGAGCAGTACTTC.

V usage is TRBV7-9 and J usage is TRBJ2-2; D assignment may be TRBD1 or TRBD2 (5 bases each). The length of the CDR3 is 14 residues. V was shortened by 5 bases and J by 4 bases, with 11 bases between the two germline ends. In germline, CDR1 is SEHNR, CDR2 FQNEAQ (reference sequence). Here the CDR3 DNA reads TGTGCCAGCAGCAGCAGGGACGGCACCGGGGAGCTGTTTTTT. Protein product: CASSSRDGTGELFF.

This clonotype was recorded a few times. This rearrangement joins TRBV5-1 to TRBJ2-1; 8 nucleotides align to TRBD2. Germline assignment: CDR1 SGHRS and CDR2 YFSETQ. CDR3 size: 17 residues. V was clipped by 0 bases and J by 2 bases; unmatched bases: 7. The DNA for the CDR3 is TGCGCCAGCAGCTTGGTCCCTAGCGGGTTCGCCTACAATGAGCAGTTCTTC. This translates into CASSLVPSGFAYNEQFF.

This clonotype has more than one count but fewer than ten. The chain links TRBV30 to TRBJ2-1, with no clear D. The CDR3 extends over 12 amino acids. With 4 bases removed from V and 7 bases from J, the gap between germline ends came to 11 bases. Germline CDR1 and CDR2: GTSNPN and SVGIG (reference sequence). The CDR3 DNA follows: TGTGCCTGGAACCAAGGCAGTAATGAGCAGTTCTTC. Translation gives CAWNQGSNEQFF.

This chain links TRBV18 with TRBJ2-1; 11 nucleotides line up with TRBD2. The J call may be in error: the DNA end matches TRBJ2-7 better. The CDR3 has 17 residues. The V gene's germline CDR1 is KGHSH and CDR2 LQKENI. CDR3 bases: TGTGCCAGCTCACCACCCGGGACTAGCGGCTCCTACAATGAGCAGTACTTC. The encoded protein is CASSPPGTSGSYNEQYF.